The 15 T cell receptor beta chains presented below share a single source sample, sequenced in a study of shared clonotypes between healthy human individuals. Profiling relied on immunoSEQ multiplex PCR, and the TCRdb table lists in-frame clones only, not all of them. The table lists more than 400,000 clones, approximately 84% of them singletons, with approximately 11% in the top ten. Sequenced sample: PBMCs. The source of these receptors is a woman aged 40 to 50 in good health. Some clones in this sample may be carry-over from other donors' samples.

This rearrangement joins TRBV27 to TRBJ2-3; D perhaps matches TRBD2 (6 bases). The CDR3 is made up of 16 amino acids. The germline V and J ends were trimmed by 2 bases and 0 bases, with 12 bases remaining between them. Per the germline V gene, CDR1 is MNHEY and CDR2 is SMNVEV (reference sequence). Here the CDR3 reads CASSLDLGTSTDTQYF. The CDR3 DNA is TGTGCCAGCAGTTTAGATTTGGGGACTAGCACAGATACGCAGTATTTT.

V is TRBV12-5 and J is TRBJ2-1; 8 bases match TRBD1. With 3 bases clipped from V and 1 base from J, the junction kept 2 bases outside the gene matches. The CDR3 is 15 amino acids. The germline V gene encodes CDR1 LGHNT and CDR2 FRNRAP. This chain's CDR3 is CASGLDRGSYNEQFF. The CDR3 DNA reads as TGTGCTAGTGGTTTAGACAGGGGATCCTACAATGAGCAGTTCTTC.

The chain joins TRBV19 to TRBJ1-1; 9 nucleotides align to TRBD1. This CDR3 is 15 amino acids long. Unmatched junction bases numbered 3, after V lost 3 bases and J lost 1 base. Germline CDR1 is LNHDA and CDR2 is SQIVND (reference sequence). This chain's CDR3 is CASSIKTGGNTEAFF. The CDR3 DNA is TGTGCCAGTAGTATCAAGACAGGGGGGAACACTGAAGCTTTCTTT.

This clone was picked up a small number of times. A much larger clone lies a single base off, so this may be a read error. J is TRBJ2-5 and V is TRBV27; D gene uncertain. CDR1 MNHEY and CDR2 SMNVEV come from the germline V gene (reference sequence). The CDR3 length is 13 residues. The CDR3 protein is CASGLVSRETQYF. In nucleotides, the CDR3 is TGTGCCAGCGGTTTAGTTAGTCGGGAGACCCAGTACTTC.

CDR3 sequence: CASSPTREETQYF. The CDR3 region has the DNA TGTGCCAGCAGCCCCACTAGGGAAGAGACCCAGTACTTC. The chain combines TRBV7-3 with TRBJ2-5; tentatively, D is TRBD2 (5 bases). The CDR3 is made up of 13 amino acids. Trimming took off 5 bases at V and 3 bases at J, with 10 bases between the two ends. Germline values: CDR1 SGHTA, CDR2 FQGTGA. The full variable domain, in which reference TRBV7-3 and TRBJ2-5 provide the parts outside the CDR3, is GAGVSQTPSNKVTEKGKYVELRCDPISGHTALYWYRQSLGQGPEFLIYFQGTGAADDSGLPNDRFFAVRPEGSVSTLKIQRTERGDSAVYLCASSPTREETQYFGPGTRLLVL.

The sample holds one count of this clone. The V call is TRBV11-1, the J call TRBJ2-2; D unresolved. The CDR3 is made up of 14 amino acids. Looked up from germline, CDR1 is SGHAT and CDR2 is FQDESV (reference sequence). Between the trimmed V and J ends, which lost 8 bases and 4 bases, there was a span of 14 bases. The chain's CDR3 is CASGTRHSTGELFF. Written as DNA, the CDR3 is TGTGCCAGCGGCACCAGACATAGCACCGGGGAGCTGTTTTTT.

The chain uses TRBV5-4 and TRBJ2-1, with unresolved D. This CDR3 contains 11 residues. Trimming took off 3 bases at V and 9 bases at J, with 7 bases between the two ends. Per the germline V gene, CDR1 is SGHNT and CDR2 is YYREEE (reference sequence). CDR3 nucleotide sequence: TGTGCCAGCAGCTCATCGGGTGAGCAGTTCTTC. It is translated as CASSSSGEQFF.

This rearrangement joins TRBV18 to TRBJ1-5, with no clear D. CDR3 size: 9 residues. V gave up 6 bases and J gave up 9 bases, with 3 bases separating them. Germline lookup yields CDR1 KGHSH and CDR2 LQKENI. This CDR3 reads CASSPPQHF. The CDR3 DNA reads TGTGCCAGCTCCCCGCCCCAGCATTTT.

V usage is TRBV19 and J usage is TRBJ1-2; 8 nucleotides align to TRBD1. This CDR3 has 17 residues. CDR1 is LNHDA, CDR2 SQIVND, per germline (reference sequence). V was clipped by 2 bases and J by 4 bases; unmatched bases: 12. In DNA form, the CDR3 reads TGTGCCAGTAGTATACAGGGGGCGCAGGGGTCGGTCTATGGCTACACCTTC. Translation: CASSIQGAQGSVYGYTF.

This clone was detected only once. The V and J genes are TRBV28 and TRBJ2-7, with TRBD2 as a possible D gene (7 bases). Deletions cut 6 bases from V and 5 bases from J, with 20 bases between. Per germline, CDR1 MDHEN and CDR2 SYDVKM. This CDR3 region has 15 residues. This chain's CDR3 is CASSSPTGGKHEQYF. The CDR3 DNA follows: TGTGCCAGCAGCTCACCCACGGGGGGCAAGCACGAGCAGTACTTC. Combining the CDR3 with reference TRBV28 and TRBJ2-7 gives the whole variable domain DVKVTQSSRYLVKRTGEKVFLECVQDMDHENMFWYRQDPGLGLRLIYFSYDVKMKEKGDIPEGYSVSREKKERFSLILESASTNQTSMYLCASSSPTGGKHEQYFGPGTRLTVT.

This clone came up a few times. Other DNA variants within this sample encode the same CDR3. The CDR3 coding sequence is TGCGCCAGCAGCTTGGAGGGGGGCTCTGGAAACACCATATATTTT. Translated: CASSLEGGSGNTIYF. V is TRBV5-1 and J is TRBJ1-3; possible D gene TRBD1, 6 bases. This CDR3 contains 15 residues. Trimming removed 0 bases from V and 0 bases from J, with 7 bases in between. The germline gives CDR1 SGHRS, CDR2 YFSETQ.

The V and J genes are TRBV7-3 and TRBJ2-1; 14 bases map to TRBD2. The CDR3 covers 15 residues. Germline trimming cut 6 bases from V and 8 bases from J; bases unmatched to any gene: 6. Germline assignment: CDR1 SGHTA and CDR2 FQGTGA. The CDR3 region has the DNA TGTGCCAGCAGGCGTGGACTAGCGGGAGGCGATGAGCAGTTCTTC. It is translated as CASRRGLAGGDEQFF.

The CDR3 spells CASSPRQAFGQYF. The CDR3 DNA sequence: TGTGCCAGCTCACCACGTCAAGCGTTTGGGCAGTACTTC. This chain uses TRBV18 with TRBJ2-7; D call uncertain. The CDR3 is made up of 13 amino acids. Trimming left V 1 base short and J 9 bases short, with 13 bases between. Germline V CDR1 and CDR2: KGHSH, LQKENI.

This clone has more than one count but fewer than ten. This likely came from a read error, as a far larger clone is one base away. This same CDR3 is encoded by further DNA sequences in the sample. This chain connects TRBV30 to TRBJ1-2, with a weak D call TRBD1 (6 bases). V was cut by 3 bases and J by 6 bases, with 11 bases left in between. Germline CDR1 reads GTSNPN; CDR2 reads SVGIG (reference sequence). The CDR3 is 12 residues long. The CDR3 here is CAWRGAGDGYTF. DNA of the CDR3: TGTGCCTGGAGGGGGGCAGGTGATGGCTACACCTTC.

This clone was recorded only once. This sequence joins TRBV5-1 and TRBJ1-1; maybe TRBD1 (5 bases). The CDR3 consists of 14 residues. V lost 0 bases, J lost 3 bases, and 9 bases lay in between. Germline values: CDR1 SGHRS, CDR2 YFSETQ. CDR3 sequence reads: CASSLVAGDTEAFF. The CDR3 DNA reads TGCGCCAGCAGCTTGGTTGCGGGGGACACTGAAGCTTTCTTT.